This entry features one T cell receptor beta chain sequence. The record originates from a study of blood T cell repertoires in COVID-19. As for the study in general: Samples taken during acute and convalescent COVID-19 were collected in the United States, Italy and Spain. In each case, the material was cDNA or gDNA derived from T cells, B-cell-depleted T cells, or PBMCs.

Authors' methods: It was from reference gene primer amplification that nucleated cell counts were estimated. Clones were read by immunoSEQ multiplex PCR, and TCRdb kept only the in-frame ones, dropping some. The V and J calls and clone size come from that table; D and trimming were worked out from the DNA. The profile shows more than 35,000 clones, approximately 85% of them singletons. Trimming removed 8 bases at V and 12 bases at J, with 5 bases between. This CDR3 contains 8 residues. In germline, CDR1 is MDHEN, CDR2 SYDVKM. Sequencing input: peripheral blood. V gene TRBV28 combines with J gene TRBJ2-1; D gene uncertain. This TCR was recovered from a human donor in a cohort sampled during active COVID-19. CDR3 loop: CASLRQFF. The CDR3 nucleotides read TGTGCCAGCCTCAGGCAGTTCTTC. The entire variable domain, with the rest obtained from reference TRBV28 and TRBJ2-1, is as follows: DVKVTQSSRYLVKRTGEKVFLECVQDMDHENMFWYRQDPGLGLRLIYFSYDVKMKEKGDIPEGYSVSREKKERFSLILESASTNQTSMYLCASLRQFFGPGTRLTVL.